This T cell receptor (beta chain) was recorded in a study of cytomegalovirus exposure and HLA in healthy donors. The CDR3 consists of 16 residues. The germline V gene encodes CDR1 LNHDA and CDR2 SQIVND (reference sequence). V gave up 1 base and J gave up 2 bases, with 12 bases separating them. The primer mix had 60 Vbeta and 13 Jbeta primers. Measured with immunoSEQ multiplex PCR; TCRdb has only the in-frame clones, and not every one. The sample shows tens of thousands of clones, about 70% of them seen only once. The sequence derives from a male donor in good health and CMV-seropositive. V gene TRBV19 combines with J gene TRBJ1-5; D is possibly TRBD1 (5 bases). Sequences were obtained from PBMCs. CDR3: CASSIVQGQGNQPQHF. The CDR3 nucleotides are TGTGCCAGTAGTATAGTTCAGGGTCAGGGCAATCAGCCCCAGCATTTT.